The subject of this entry is one T cell receptor (beta chain). What it recognizes is unknown. This table comes from immunoSEQ multiplex PCR, and its TCRdb copy is limited to in-frame clones, with some not included. This sample has roughly 2.1 million clones; 90% to 95% occur once, and the top ten carry around 1.7%. Naive CD8 cells, CD45RO-negative and positively selected for CCR7, excluded terminally differentiated effector memory CD45RA+ cells. These data are taken from a study of shared clonotypes between healthy human individuals. Study-level findings and limits: Represented genetic and exposure-history diversity was restricted by having few donors. Non-shared clonotypes displayed generation probabilities falling below those of clonotypes present in all four donors.

The V end was cut by 6 bases, the J end by 4 bases, with 19 bases between. CDR1 and CDR2 from the germline V gene are MDHEN and SYDVKM. The CDR3 sequence is 16 residues long. The sample comprised naive CD8+ T cells from PBMCs. The sequence was collected from a man in his late teens or twenties in good health. Some clones in this sample may be carry-over from other donors' samples. V is TRBV28 and J is TRBJ2-4; D is possibly TRBD1 (6 bases). CDR3 sequence: CASRPNVGQGKNIQYF. CDR3 nucleotide sequence: TGTGCCAGCAGACCTAATGTGGGCCAGGGGAAAAACATTCAGTACTTC. The full variable domain, with the rest looked up from reference TRBV28 and TRBJ2-4, is DVKVTQSSRYLVKRTGEKVFLECVQDMDHENMFWYRQDPGLGLRLIYFSYDVKMKEKGDIPEGYSVSREKKERFSLILESASTNQTSMYLCASRPNVGQGKNIQYFGAGTRLSVL.